A single sample is the source of the 9 T cell receptor beta chains below, sequenced in a study of CD8 T cells in ankylosing spondylitis. TCRdb processed the 5' RACE reads anew with MiXCR; each CDR3 protein has one entry. Among some 70,000 distinct CDR3 sequences, under 5.5% were seen once, and the ten largest hold approximately 2%. Sequencing used blood, either unsorted or a sorted T cell fraction (not recorded which). All receptors come from a male donor with ankylosing spondylitis or in good health (not recorded which).

This clonotype was recorded at least ten times. This chain links TRBV7-3 with TRBJ2-2, with TRBD2 as a possible D gene (5 bases). Per the germline V gene, CDR1 is SGHTA and CDR2 is FQGTGA. V lost 10 bases, J lost 6 bases, and 12 bases lay in between. The CDR3 spans 12 residues. In DNA form, the CDR3 reads TGTGCCACCCCGGAGGAGTCCGGGGAGCTGTTTTTT. Translation gives CATPEESGELFF.

This clonotype was observed many times. V usage is TRBV6-5 and J usage is TRBJ1-2, with unresolved D. CDR1 MNHEY and CDR2 SVGAGI come from the germline V gene. V dropped 8 bases and J dropped 0 bases, with 7 bases sitting between them. CDR3 length: 12 residues. The CDR3 loop reads CASGDPNYGYTF. In DNA form, the CDR3 reads TGTGCCAGCGGGGATCCTAACTATGGCTACACCTTC.

The chain joins TRBV7-2 to TRBJ2-7; 9 bases align to TRBD1. This CDR3 contains 15 residues. Germline trimming cut 4 bases from V and 3 bases from J; bases unmatched to any gene: 7. CDR1 and CDR2 (germline): SGHTA, FQGNSA. CDR3: CASSSRGTGLYEQYF. For the CDR3, the DNA is TGTGCCAGCAGCTCTAGGGGGACAGGGCTCTACGAGCAGTACTTC.

This clonotype was seen repeatedly, ten times or more. The V call is TRBV24-1, the J call TRBJ2-3; 12 bases align to TRBD2. Germline loops: CDR1 KGHDR, CDR2 SFDVKD. V dropped 4 bases and J dropped 1; count of bases not matched to a gene: 5. The CDR3 contains 17 residues. The CDR3 DNA sequence: TGTGCCACCAGTGACTTGACTAGCGGGGGCCGCACAGATACGCAGTATTTT. Protein sequence: CATSDLTSGGRTDTQYF.

A few counts support this clonotype. The genes are TRBV6-2 or TRBV6-3 and TRBJ1-5; 10 bases map to TRBD1. This CDR3 region has 20 residues. Unmatched junction bases numbered 18, after V lost 6 bases and J lost 1 base. Germline V CDR1 and CDR2: MNHEY, SVGEGT. CDR3 sequence reads: CASRSLRDRGPVGSNQPQHF. For the CDR3, the DNA is TGTGCCAGCAGGTCCCTCAGGGACAGGGGTCCTGTTGGGAGCAATCAGCCCCAGCATTTT.

This clonotype appeared many times. The V and J genes are TRBV29-1 and TRBJ1-2; unclear D gene. V was trimmed by 4 bases and J by 0 bases, leaving 6 bases between them. Germline V CDR1 and CDR2: SQVTM, ANQGSEA. There are 12 residues in the CDR3. The CDR3 region is CSVVATNYGYTF. The DNA of the CDR3 is TGCAGCGTTGTGGCAACTAACTATGGCTACACCTTC. Using reference TRBV29-1 and TRBJ1-2 for the parts outside the CDR3, the full variable domain is SAVISQKPSRDICQRGTSLTIQCQVDSQVTMMFWYRQQPGQSLTLIATANQGSEATYESGFVIDKFPISRPNLTFSTLTVSNMSPEDSSIYLCSVVATNYGYTFGSGTRLTVV.

The table lists this clonotype with many counts. The V call is TRBV5-1, the J call TRBJ2-3, with D unresolved. V was shortened by 0 bases and J by 2 bases, with 10 bases between the two germline ends. Germline loops: CDR1 SGHRS, CDR2 YFSETQ. This CDR3 contains 15 residues. CDR3 sequence (DNA): TGCGCCAGCAGCTTGGGTCCCTCCTCCACAGATACGCAGTATTTT. It encodes CASSLGPSSTDTQYF.

In its sample, this clonotype was seen many times. This chain uses TRBV29-1 with TRBJ2-7, with 7 positions matching TRBD2. The V and J ends lost 4 bases and 4 bases, in that order; junction bases with no gene match: 13. The CDR3 loop spans 15 amino acids. The germline gives CDR1 SQVTM, CDR2 ANQGSEA. The DNA of the CDR3 is TGCAGCGTTGGGGCTTTCCTAGCGGATCAGTACGAGCAGTACTTC. It yields the protein CSVGAFLADQYEQYF.

This clonotype was observed at least ten times. The chain has TRBV20-1 and TRBJ2-5; TRBD1 is a possible D gene (6 bases). This CDR3 has 12 residues. CDR1 and CDR2 (germline): DFQATT, SNEGSKA (reference sequence). Trimming removed 7 bases at V and 4 bases at J, with 13 bases between. CDR3 sequence: CSVPDSRETQYF. As DNA, the CDR3 is TGCAGTGTCCCGGACAGTCGAGAGACCCAGTACTTC.